This TCR beta chain was identified during a study of circulating and synovial CD4+ cells in juvenile arthritis (dated by TCRdb to 2013 to 2016). A note on the overall study: Within each patient, the study compared the TCRbeta CDR3 repertoires of three groups: circulating HLA-DR+ CD4 T cells, bulk blood CD4 T cells, and synovial CD4 T cells. Repertoire sequencing aimed to confirm that a circulating synovial-like CD4 T cell subset was enriched in synovial clonotypes. Overall study outcomes, separate from this receptor: Because CPL samples and bulk blood CD4 samples differed in T cell genome counts by at least an order of magnitude, sample-size effects were addressed. Compared with bulk blood CD4 repertoires, both the synovial and the circulating pathogenic-like lymphocyte repertoires were less diverse, and some CPL samples were as oligoclonal as synovium. Circulating pathogenic-like lymphocytes clustered together with synovial T cells, and compared with bulk blood, the circulating pathogenic-like lymphocytes shared a substantially higher fraction of CDR3 sequences with synovium. The difference between circulating pathogenic-like lymphocytes and bulk blood T cells was not detected by traditional Vbeta family usage analysis. Because overlap with synovium was found to increase with sequencing depth, the full repertoire overlap was likely underestimated by the measured shared-clonotype fractions.

CDR1 and CDR2 are read off the germline V gene as LGHNA and YSLEER. There are 14 amino acids in the CDR3, from cysteine to phenylalanine inclusive. Just the 42-base CDR3 DNA is kept, in frame starting at base 1. V has 4 bases trimmed and J has 10 bases trimmed; junction bases matching no gene number 6. With respect to this clone: The antigen this receptor binds is unknown. No much larger clone exists at a distance of one base, and base qualities are not known. The same CDR3 can be traced to other DNA sequences in this sample.

Donors of the sequenced samples were patients with active juvenile idiopathic arthritis. Cells were sorted right after thawing, and dead cells were excluded with Live/Dead Fixable Near-IR Stain. Receptor amplification or capture employed the immunoSEQ multiplex PCR assay. An external provider carried out the TCRbeta CDR3 sequencing as a commercial service. The published analysis was carried out like this. Productive nucleotide sequences and amino acid sequences obtained through in silico translation were used in the analyses. Diversity was measured as Renyi entropy over a range of alpha values, and the median of 200 repeated subsamples was taken to equalise sample size. The distance between each pair of repertoires was calculated as one minus the Chao-modified Jaccard index, which corrects for under-sampling, and this distance was used for clustering. Frequency-weighted overlap with synovial clonotypes was computed over 200 sample sizes, 200 draws without replacement each, and reported at the smaller sample's size. TCRdb obtained this table from immuneACCESS and retained in-frame rearrangements with V and J assigned. These tables miss some clones; where compared with another copy, unresolved V genes account for less than half of the shortfall, and the remainder is unexplained. V and J calls and clone size follow that table, whereas D and trimming were derived from the DNA. For this sample the table gives 30,000 to 35,000 clones, of which around 95% were detected only once. Of the sample, 0.15% to 0.2% is held by the ten largest clones.

The receptor was derived from a human donor with juvenile idiopathic arthritis. What was sequenced was CD4+ T cells from blood. The chain was built from TRBV4-3 and TRBJ1-6, and 8 bases in between align with TRBD1. This receptor carries the CDR3 CASSPGQGSSPLHF. The sequenced DNA: TGCGCCAGCAGCCCCGGACAGGGTAGCTCACCCCTCCACTTT.